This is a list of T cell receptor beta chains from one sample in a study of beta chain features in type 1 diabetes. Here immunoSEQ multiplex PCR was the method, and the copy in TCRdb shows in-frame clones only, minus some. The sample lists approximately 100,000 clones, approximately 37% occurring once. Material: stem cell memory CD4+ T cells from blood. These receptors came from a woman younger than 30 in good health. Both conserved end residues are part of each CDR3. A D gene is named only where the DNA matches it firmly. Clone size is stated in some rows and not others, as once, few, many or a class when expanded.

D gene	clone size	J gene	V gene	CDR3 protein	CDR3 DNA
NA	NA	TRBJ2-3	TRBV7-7	CASSLIGGISDTQYF	TGTGCCAGCAGCTTAATTGGAGGGATTTCAGATACGCAGTATTTT
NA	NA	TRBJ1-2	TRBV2	CASSDYAGMWYGYTF	TGTGCCAGCAGTGACTACGCAGGGATGTGGTATGGCTACACCTTC
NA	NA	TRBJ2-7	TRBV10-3	CAISESTQGTYEQYF	TGTGCCATCAGTGAGTCGACACAGGGAACCTACGAGCAGTACTTC
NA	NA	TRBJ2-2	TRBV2	CASRAGTMGGELFF	TGTGCCAGCAGAGCAGGGACAATGGGCGGGGAGCTGTTTTTT
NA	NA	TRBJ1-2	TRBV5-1	CASSLDSGGYTF	TGCGCCAGCAGCTTGGATTCGGGAGGCTACACCTTC
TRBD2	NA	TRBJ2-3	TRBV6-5	CASSKLSGRADTQYF	TGTGCCAGCAGCAAGCTTAGCGGGAGGGCAGATACGCAGTATTTT
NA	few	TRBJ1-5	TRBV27	CASSLRRGNQPQHF	TGTGCCAGCAGCCTCCGCCGGGGGAATCAGCCCCAGCATTTT
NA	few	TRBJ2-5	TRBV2	CASSTGGIMRTQYF	TGTGCCAGCAGCACCGGGGGAATAATGCGGACCCAGTACTTC
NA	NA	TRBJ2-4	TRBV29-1	CSVGAQGRSGNIQYF	TGCAGCGTTGGGGCCCAGGGAAGGTCGGGAAACATTCAGTACTTC
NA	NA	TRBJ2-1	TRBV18	CASSPGSGSANEQFF	TGTGCCAGCTCACCAGGTTCAGGGTCGGCCAATGAGCAGTTCTTC
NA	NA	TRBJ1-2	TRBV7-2	CASSLAGGGYGYTF	TGTGCCAGCAGCTTAGCTGGGGGCGGCTATGGCTACACCTTC